The 13 T cell receptor beta chains presented below share a single source sample, sequenced in a study of spatial heterogeneity in lung cancer. Overall study findings and caveats: Intratumoral expanded alpha and beta TCR counts were found to track tumor mutation counts.

Noted time point: sample taken at primary tumor resection. TCRdb used MiXCR to reprocess the 5' RACE reads, holding one entry per CDR3 protein. The table has almost 4,500 distinct CDR3 sequences, 5% to 6.5% seen once. Their target antigens are unknown. The specimen comprised lung tumor tissue, sampled at surgery. These receptors were taken from a male donor with early-stage non-small cell lung cancer.

In this sample, this clonotype turned up many times. The rearrangement joins TRBV7-2 to TRBJ1-1; TRBD1 might be the D (6 bases). Germline assignment: CDR1 SGHTA and CDR2 FQGNSA. The V and J ends lost 4 bases and 8 bases respectively, with 20 bases between them. The CDR3 has 15 residues. CDR3 nucleotides: TGTGCCAGCAGCTCCTCGGCCGGGGGCGCGTCCGAAGCTTTCTTT. This gives the protein CASSSSAGGASEAFF.

In its sample, this clonotype was seen many times. The rearrangement joins TRBV12-3 or TRBV12-4 to TRBJ2-1, with D tentatively TRBD1 (5 bases). V dropped 7 bases and J dropped 8 bases, with 18 bases sitting between them. The CDR3 length is 14 residues. As DNA, the CDR3 is TGTGCCAGCACCGTAGGGGTGGTAAGCCATGAGCAGTTCTTC. Its translation is CASTVGVVSHEQFF.

This clonotype occurred many times. The rearrangement uses TRBV5-1 and TRBJ2-1, with D perhaps matching TRBD1 or TRBD2 (5 bases each). The germline gives CDR1 SGHRS, CDR2 YFSETQ. The CDR3 is 14 residues long. V lost 3 bases to trimming and J lost 4 bases, with 11 bases between them. CDR3 coding DNA: TGCGCCAGCAGCTCATCCGGGGCGTACAATGAGCAGTTCTTC. The encoded protein is CASSSSGAYNEQFF.

This clonotype was recorded at least ten times. CDR3 DNA: TGTGCCAGCAATCCGGGACAGGGGGTAGATACGCAGTATTTT. Translation gives CASNPGQGVDTQYF. The chain combines TRBV12-3 or TRBV12-4 with TRBJ2-3; 11 nucleotides match TRBD1. This CDR3 is 14 amino acids long. V was pared by 7 bases and J by 5 bases, with 5 bases of the junction left unmatched.

This clonotype was counted ten times or more. Here the CDR3 DNA reads TGTGCCATCAACCCGGGACAGGGGGCAGGGGAGCAGTACTTC. Encoded protein: CAINPGQGAGEQYF. This chain connects TRBV10-3 to TRBJ2-7; 12 bases are a match to TRBD1. This CDR3 is 14 amino acids long. With 7 bases clipped from V and 7 bases from J, the junction kept 8 bases outside the gene matches. Germline V gene lookup returns CDR1 ENHRY and CDR2 SYGVKD.

This clonotype was found many times. The chain is built from TRBV29-1 and TRBJ1-1; 7 nucleotides align to TRBD1. Per germline, CDR1 SQVTM and CDR2 ANQGSEA. CDR3 length: 13 residues. V lost 7 bases to trimming and J lost 0 bases; unmatched junction nucleotides: 5. The CDR3: CSASQGMNTEAFF. The CDR3 DNA reads as TGCAGCGCCTCACAGGGGATGAACACTGAAGCTTTCTTT.

This clonotype was picked up many times. The V call is TRBV7-9, the J call TRBJ2-1; 8 bases agree with TRBD2. Trimming cost V 1 base and J 5 bases; bases outside gene matches: 7. Germline V lookup: CDR1 SEHNR, CDR2 FQNEAQ (reference sequence). The CDR3 sequence is 16 residues long. DNA of the CDR3: TGTGCCAGCAGCTTAGGATCGGGACTAGGCCACAATGAGCAGTTCTTC. Encoded protein: CASSLGSGLGHNEQFF.

By its share, this clonotype is medium-sized. V gene TRBV21-1 combines with J gene TRBJ1-4; the table's D gene call, TRBD1, was not cross checked with the DNA. TRBV21-1 is an annotated pseudogene. The CDR3 runs to 15 residues. DNA for the CDR3: TGTGCCAGCAGCGCCATAGGGGACAGAGATGAAAAACTGTTTTTT. Translating it yields CASSAIGDRDEKLFF.

The sample holds many counts of this clonotype. The chain has TRBV20-1 and TRBJ1-6, with D possibly TRBD1 on 6 matching bases. This CDR3 has 16 residues. Germline V gene lookup returns CDR1 DFQATT and CDR2 SNEGSKA (reference sequence). The V end was cut by 0 bases, the J end by 7 bases, with 16 bases between. The CDR3, as DNA: TGCAGTGCTAGAGACCCTACAGGGAATAAAAATTCACCCCTCCACTTT. It is translated as CSARDPTGNKNSPLHF.

This clonotype was seen many times. The chain employs TRBV20-1 and TRBJ2-1; tentative D call: TRBD2 (5 bases). The CDR3 sequence is 14 residues long. V dropped 1 base and J dropped 3 bases, with 10 bases sitting between them. Per germline, CDR1 DFQATT and CDR2 SNEGSKA (reference sequence). The CDR3 DNA reads TGCAGTGCTAGAGGGCTAGCTCTCTACAATGAGCAGTTCTTC. Amino acids: CSARGLALYNEQFF.

This clonotype was seen repeatedly, ten times or more. The rearrangement uses TRBV28 and TRBJ1-6; weak D call: TRBD1 (5 bases). Germline V lookup: CDR1 MDHEN, CDR2 SYDVKM. This CDR3 has 12 amino acids. The germline V and J ends were trimmed by 1 base and 13 bases, with 8 bases remaining between them. CDR3 bases: TGTGCCAGCAGTTTATCAGGGACCCCCCTCCACTTT. Amino acid sequence: CASSLSGTPLHF.

This clonotype was counted at least ten times. The V call is TRBV28, the J call TRBJ1-2, with 7 positions matching TRBD1. The CDR3 has 12 residues. Germline CDR1 reads MDHEN; CDR2 reads SYDVKM. Germline trimming cut 5 bases from V and 8 bases from J; bases unmatched to any gene: 5. CDR3: CASSEGADGYTF. For the CDR3, the DNA is TGTGCCAGCAGTGAGGGGGCAGACGGCTACACCTTC.

Relative to its sample, this clonotype is medium-sized. The gene calls are TRBV7-8 and TRBJ2-2, with a tentative D call TRBD2 (5 bases). V lost 8 bases and J lost 4, with 5 bases in between. The CDR3 is 11 amino acids. Germline V gives CDR1 SGHVS, CDR2 FQNEAQ. This CDR3 is CASEGTGELFF. The CDR3 nucleotides are TGTGCCAGCGAGGGCACCGGGGAGCTGTTTTTT.